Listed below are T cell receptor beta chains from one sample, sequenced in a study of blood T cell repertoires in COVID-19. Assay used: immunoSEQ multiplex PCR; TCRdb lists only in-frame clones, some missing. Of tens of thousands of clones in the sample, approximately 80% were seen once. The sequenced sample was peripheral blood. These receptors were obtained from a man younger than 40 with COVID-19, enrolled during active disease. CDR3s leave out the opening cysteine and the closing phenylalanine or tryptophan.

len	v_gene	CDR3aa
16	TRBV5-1	ASSEGLFRGPSSYEQY
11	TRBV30	AWSVLGAGGYT
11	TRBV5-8	ASSGRGEEKLF
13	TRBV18	ASSRAGGTGNEQF
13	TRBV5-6	ASSLGGQGANEQF
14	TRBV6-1	ASSEDGGLIYNEQF
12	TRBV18	ASQRQGQLNEQF
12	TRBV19	ASSIGQGLDEAF
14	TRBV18	ASSNIPGQFIEKLF
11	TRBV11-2	ASSSGGWLGYT
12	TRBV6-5	ASSYLAGDTEAF
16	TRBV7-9	ASSAGQLQGPTNEKLF
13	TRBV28	ASSSPVISGNTIY
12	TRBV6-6	ASSSTDLNYGYT
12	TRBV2	ASKYGSSYNEQF
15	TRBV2	ASRRLAVSSGANVLT
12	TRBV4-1	ASSFKGQYYGYT
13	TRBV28	ASSSIHSDRVEQY
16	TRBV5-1	ASSLTTGGLSHQETQY
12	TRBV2	ASSDGGSRSEQY
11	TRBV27	ASRGQGAGGYT
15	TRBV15	ATSGNRQGSTGNTIY
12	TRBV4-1	ASSLLQGEDGYT
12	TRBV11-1	ASSLGLAVNEQF
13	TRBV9	ASSGTGAGAGGYT
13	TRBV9	ASSVDYGWNTEAF
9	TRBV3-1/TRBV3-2	ATPQGYEQY
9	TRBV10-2	ASRHNEKLF
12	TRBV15	ATSREGPGYEQY
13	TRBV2	ASSVNRGPNEKLF
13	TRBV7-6	ASTSLREAYNEQF
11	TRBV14	ASSQLRDTEQY
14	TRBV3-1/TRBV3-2	ASSQDLGGANYGYT
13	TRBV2	ASTLGTSGSNEQF
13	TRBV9	ASSSGTGLHQPQH
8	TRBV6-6	ASRASEQY
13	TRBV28	ASIEGGQGNTEAF
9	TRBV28	ASYSQVPQH
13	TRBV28	ASSPSGLMNNEQF
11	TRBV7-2	ASSLGIQETQY
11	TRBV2	ASKAGGVWPQH